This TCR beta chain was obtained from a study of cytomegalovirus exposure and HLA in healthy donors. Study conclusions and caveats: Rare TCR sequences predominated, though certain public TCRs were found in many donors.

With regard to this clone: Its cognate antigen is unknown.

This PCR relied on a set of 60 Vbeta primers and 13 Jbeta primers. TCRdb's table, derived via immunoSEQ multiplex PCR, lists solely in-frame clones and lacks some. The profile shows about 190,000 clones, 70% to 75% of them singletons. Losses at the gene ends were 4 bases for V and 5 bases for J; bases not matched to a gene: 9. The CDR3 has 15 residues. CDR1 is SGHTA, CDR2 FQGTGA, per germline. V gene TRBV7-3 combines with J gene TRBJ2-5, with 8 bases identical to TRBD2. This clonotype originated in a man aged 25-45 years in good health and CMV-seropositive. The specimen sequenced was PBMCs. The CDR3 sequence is CASSSSGGSEETQYF. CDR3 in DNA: TGTGCCAGCAGCTCCAGCGGGGGCTCGGAGGAGACCCAGTACTTC.